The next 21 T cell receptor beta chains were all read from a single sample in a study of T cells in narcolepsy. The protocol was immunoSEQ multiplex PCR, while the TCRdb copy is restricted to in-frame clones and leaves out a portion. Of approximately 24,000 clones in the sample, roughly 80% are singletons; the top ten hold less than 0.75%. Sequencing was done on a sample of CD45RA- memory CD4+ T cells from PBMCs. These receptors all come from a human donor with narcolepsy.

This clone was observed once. CDR3 nucleotides: TGCGCCAGCAGCTTGGCTGGGACAGAAAAAGAGACCCAGTACTTC. Translated, it gives CASSLAGTEKETQYF. The rearrangement joins TRBV5-1 to TRBJ2-5; 7 bases fit TRBD1. With 0 bases clipped from V and 3 bases from J, the junction kept 5 bases outside the gene matches. CDR3 size: 15 residues. CDR1 and CDR2 (germline): SGHRS, YFSETQ.

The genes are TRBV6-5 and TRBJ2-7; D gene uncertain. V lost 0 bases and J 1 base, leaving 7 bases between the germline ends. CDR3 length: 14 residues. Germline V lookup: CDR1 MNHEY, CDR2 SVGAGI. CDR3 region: CASSYSASSYEQYF. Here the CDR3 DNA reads TGTGCCAGCAGTTACTCGGCTAGTTCCTACGAGCAGTACTTC.

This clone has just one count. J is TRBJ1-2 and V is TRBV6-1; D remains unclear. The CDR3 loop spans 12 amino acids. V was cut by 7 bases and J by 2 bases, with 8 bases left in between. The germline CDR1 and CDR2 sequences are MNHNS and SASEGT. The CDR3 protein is CASNGGNYGYTF. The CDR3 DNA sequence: TGTGCCAGCAATGGAGGGAACTATGGCTACACCTTC.

CDR3 nucleotide sequence: TGTGCCAGTAGTATAGCTGTGGAACGCACCGGGGAGCTGTTTTTT. Protein sequence: CASSIAVERTGELFF. The chain joins TRBV19 to TRBJ2-2; D is unresolved. V was trimmed by 1 base and J by 4 bases, leaving 10 bases between them. This CDR3 comprises 15 residues. Germline V lookup: CDR1 LNHDA, CDR2 SQIVND (reference sequence).

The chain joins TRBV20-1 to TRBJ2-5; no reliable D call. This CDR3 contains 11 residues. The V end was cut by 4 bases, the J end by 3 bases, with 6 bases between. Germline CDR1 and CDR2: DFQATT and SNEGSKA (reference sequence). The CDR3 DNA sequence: TGCAGTGCTAATCCAGAAGAGACCCAGTACTTC. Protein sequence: CSANPEETQYF.

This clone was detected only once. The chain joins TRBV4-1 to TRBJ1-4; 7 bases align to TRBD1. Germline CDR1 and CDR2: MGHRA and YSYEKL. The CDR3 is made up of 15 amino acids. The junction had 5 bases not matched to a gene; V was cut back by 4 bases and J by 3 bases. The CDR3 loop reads CASSLLGGANEKLFF. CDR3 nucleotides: TGCGCCAGCAGCCTTTTAGGGGGCGCTAATGAAAAACTGTTTTTT.

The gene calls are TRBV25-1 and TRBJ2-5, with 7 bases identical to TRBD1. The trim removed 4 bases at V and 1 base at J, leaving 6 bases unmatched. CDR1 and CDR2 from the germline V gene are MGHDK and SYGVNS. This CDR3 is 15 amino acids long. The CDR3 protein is CASSAYAGGQETQYF. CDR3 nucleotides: TGTGCCAGCAGTGCCTACGCAGGGGGCCAAGAGACCCAGTACTTC.

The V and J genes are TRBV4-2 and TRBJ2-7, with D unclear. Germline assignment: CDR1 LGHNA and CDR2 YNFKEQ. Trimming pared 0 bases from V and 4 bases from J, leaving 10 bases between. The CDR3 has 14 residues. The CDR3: CASSQDRMGYEQYF. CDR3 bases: TGTGCCAGCAGCCAAGATAGGATGGGTTACGAGCAGTACTTC.

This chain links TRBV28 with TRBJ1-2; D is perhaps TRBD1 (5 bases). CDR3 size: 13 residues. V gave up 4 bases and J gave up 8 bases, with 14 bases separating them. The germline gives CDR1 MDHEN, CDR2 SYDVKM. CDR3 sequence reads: CASSYLTDLGYTF. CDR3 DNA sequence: TGTGCCAGCAGTTATCTGACAGACCTGGGCTACACCTTC.

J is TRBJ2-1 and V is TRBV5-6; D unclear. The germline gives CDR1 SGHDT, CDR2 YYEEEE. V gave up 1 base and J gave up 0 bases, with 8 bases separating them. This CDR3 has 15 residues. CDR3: CASSLPTNSYNEQFF. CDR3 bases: TGTGCCAGCAGCTTGCCAACCAACTCCTACAATGAGCAGTTCTTC.

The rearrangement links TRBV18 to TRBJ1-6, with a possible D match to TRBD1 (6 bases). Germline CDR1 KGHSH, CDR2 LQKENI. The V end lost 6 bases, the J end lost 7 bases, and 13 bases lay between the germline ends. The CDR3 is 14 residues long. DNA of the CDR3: TGTGCCAGCTCTCTCGACAGGAGAAATTCACCCCTCCACTTT. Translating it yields CASSLDRRNSPLHF.

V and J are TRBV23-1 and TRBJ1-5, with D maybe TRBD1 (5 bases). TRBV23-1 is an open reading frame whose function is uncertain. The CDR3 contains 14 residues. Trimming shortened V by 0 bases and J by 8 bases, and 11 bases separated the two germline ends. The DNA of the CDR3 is TGCGCCAGCAGTCAATCAGGGGATGAGGAGCCCCAGCATTTT. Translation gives CASSQSGDEEPQHF.

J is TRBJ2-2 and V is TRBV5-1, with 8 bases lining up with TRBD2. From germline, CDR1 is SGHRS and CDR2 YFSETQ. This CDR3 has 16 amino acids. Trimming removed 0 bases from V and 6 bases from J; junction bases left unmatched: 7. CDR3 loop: CASSLDSGLGSGELFF. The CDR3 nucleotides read TGCGCCAGCAGCTTGGATTCGGGACTAGGATCCGGGGAGCTGTTTTTT.

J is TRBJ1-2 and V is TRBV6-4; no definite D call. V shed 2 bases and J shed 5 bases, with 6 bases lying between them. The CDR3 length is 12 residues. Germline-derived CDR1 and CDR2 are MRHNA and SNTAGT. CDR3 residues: CASSDRRYGYTF. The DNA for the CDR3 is TGTGCCAGCAGTGACCGAAGATATGGCTACACCTTC.

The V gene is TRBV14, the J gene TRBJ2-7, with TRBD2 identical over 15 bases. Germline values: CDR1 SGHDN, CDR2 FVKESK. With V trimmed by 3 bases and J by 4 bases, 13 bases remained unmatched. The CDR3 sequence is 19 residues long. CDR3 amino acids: CASSQPPGLAGGKPYEQYF. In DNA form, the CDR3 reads TGTGCCAGCAGCCAGCCCCCGGGACTAGCGGGAGGAAAGCCGTACGAGCAGTACTTC. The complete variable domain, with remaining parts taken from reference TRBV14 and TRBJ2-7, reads EAGVTQFPSHSVIEKGQTVTLRCDPISGHDNLYWYRRVMGKEIKFLLHFVKESKQDESGMPNNRFLAERTGGTYSTLKVQPAELEDSGVYFCASSQPPGLAGGKPYEQYFGPGTRLTVT.

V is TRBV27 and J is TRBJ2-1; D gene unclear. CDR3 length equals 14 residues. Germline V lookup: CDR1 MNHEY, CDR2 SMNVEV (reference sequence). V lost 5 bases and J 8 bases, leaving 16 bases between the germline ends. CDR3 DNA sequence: TGTGCCAGCAGTAAGAGCCTACAGCGCGATGAGCAGTTCTTC. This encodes CASSKSLQRDEQFF.

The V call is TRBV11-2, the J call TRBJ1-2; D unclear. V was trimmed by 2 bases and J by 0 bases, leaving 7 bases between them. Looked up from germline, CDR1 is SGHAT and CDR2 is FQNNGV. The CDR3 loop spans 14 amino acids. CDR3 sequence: CASSLRETNYGYTF. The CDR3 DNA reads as TGTGCCAGCAGCTTAAGAGAGACTAACTATGGCTACACCTTC.

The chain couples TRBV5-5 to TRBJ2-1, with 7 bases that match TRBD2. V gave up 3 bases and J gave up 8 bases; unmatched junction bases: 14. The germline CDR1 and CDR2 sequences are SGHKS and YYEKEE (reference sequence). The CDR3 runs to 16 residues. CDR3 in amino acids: CASSSIASGTGDEQFF. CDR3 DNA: TGTGCCAGCAGCTCAATAGCTAGCGGAACGGGTGATGAGCAGTTCTTC.

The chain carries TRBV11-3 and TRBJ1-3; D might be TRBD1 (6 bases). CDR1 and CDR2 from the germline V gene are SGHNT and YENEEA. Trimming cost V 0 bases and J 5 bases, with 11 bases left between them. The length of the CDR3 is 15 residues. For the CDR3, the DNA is TGTGCCAGCAGCTTAGATGGCACAGGGCGAAACACCATATATTTT. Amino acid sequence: CASSLDGTGRNTIYF.

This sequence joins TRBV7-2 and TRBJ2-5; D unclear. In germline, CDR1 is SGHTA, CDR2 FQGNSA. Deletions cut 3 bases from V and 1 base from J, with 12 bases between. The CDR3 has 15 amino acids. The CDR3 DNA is TGTGCCAGCAGCTTGACGATGGTTCCCCAAGAGACCCAGTACTTC. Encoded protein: CASSLTMVPQETQYF.

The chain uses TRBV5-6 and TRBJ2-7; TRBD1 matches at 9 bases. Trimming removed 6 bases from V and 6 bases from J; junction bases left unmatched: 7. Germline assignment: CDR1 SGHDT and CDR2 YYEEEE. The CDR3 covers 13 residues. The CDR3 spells CASMRTGAGEQYF. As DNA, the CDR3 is TGTGCCAGCATGCGGACAGGGGCGGGCGAGCAGTACTTC.